This T cell receptor (beta chain) came from a study of early T cells in non-severe SARS-CoV-2 infection. Study as a whole: Sequenced material consisted of bulk RNA (from unsorted whole blood), and chains were unpaired.

This clonotype was seen more than once but under ten times. Its specificity is unknown. The CDR3 consists of 14 residues. V was trimmed by 6 bases and J by 2 bases, leaving 14 bases between them. Germline CDR1 is DFQATT and CDR2 is SNEGSKA (reference sequence). Unique molecular identifiers were added to individual cDNA molecules. TCRdb called the 5' RACE reads again in MiXCR, with one record for every CDR3 protein. Of tens of thousands of distinct CDR3 sequences listed, about an eighth are singletons. Overall study results and limits: Clonotype matching in VDJdb favored anti-spike CD8 responses and did not capture private and CD4 specificities.

This sequence originates from an adult who was a healthcare worker with PCR-confirmed SARS-CoV-2 infection or an uninfected control (not recorded which). Sample: whole blood. The rearrangement joins TRBV20-1 to TRBJ1-3; D perhaps matches TRBD1 (6 bases). The CDR3 DNA reads TGCAGTGCCCGAGGGGGGGGCACTGGAAACACCATATATTTT. This codes for CSARGGGTGNTIYF.